One sample yielded the 3 T cell receptor beta chains listed below, sequenced in a study of blood T cell repertoires in COVID-19. Libraries were prepared by immunoSEQ multiplex PCR; TCRdb keeps only in-frame clonotypes and omits some of them. The profile shows 95,000 to 100,000 clones, about 80% of them singletons. Sequencing was performed on peripheral blood. The receptor set was obtained from a man in his 70s with acute or convalescent COVID-19.

The chain carries TRBV2 and TRBJ1-5; 7 bases are a match to TRBD1. The CDR3 sequence is 14 residues long. V was pared by 5 bases and J by 4 bases, with 5 bases of the junction left unmatched. The germline V gene has CDR1 SNHLY and CDR2 FYNNEI. CDR3 DNA: TGTGCCAGCAGTCCGACAGGGAGAAATCAGCCCCAGCATTTT. This codes for CASSPTGRNQPQHF. The full variable domain, in which reference TRBV2 and TRBJ1-5 provide the parts outside the CDR3, is EPEVTQTPSHQVTQMGQEVILRCVPISNHLYFYWYRQILGQKVEFLVSFYNNEISEKSEIFDDQFSVERPDGSNFTLKIRSTKLEDSAMYFCASSPTGRNQPQHFGDGTRLSIL.

V usage is TRBV5-1 and J usage is TRBJ2-5; 13 nucleotides line up with TRBD2. The V and J ends lost 2 bases and 3 bases, in that order; junction bases with no gene match: 1. The CDR3 runs 15 residues. The germline V gene has CDR1 SGHRS and CDR2 YFSETQ. The CDR3 loop reads CASSLLAGGEETQYF. DNA of the CDR3: TGCGCCAGCAGCTTACTAGCGGGGGGGGAAGAGACCCAGTACTTC.

This clone was counted between two and nine times. The gene calls are TRBV6-2 or TRBV6-3 and TRBJ1-3; D is undetermined. The CDR3 length is 16 residues. V lost 2 bases and J 2 bases, leaving 13 bases between the germline ends. CDR1 MNHEY and CDR2 SVGEGT come from the germline V gene. CDR3 in DNA: TGTGCCAGCAGTTACCCGGGTTACGCCGCTGGAAACACCATATATTTT. This translates into CASSYPGYAAGNTIYF.